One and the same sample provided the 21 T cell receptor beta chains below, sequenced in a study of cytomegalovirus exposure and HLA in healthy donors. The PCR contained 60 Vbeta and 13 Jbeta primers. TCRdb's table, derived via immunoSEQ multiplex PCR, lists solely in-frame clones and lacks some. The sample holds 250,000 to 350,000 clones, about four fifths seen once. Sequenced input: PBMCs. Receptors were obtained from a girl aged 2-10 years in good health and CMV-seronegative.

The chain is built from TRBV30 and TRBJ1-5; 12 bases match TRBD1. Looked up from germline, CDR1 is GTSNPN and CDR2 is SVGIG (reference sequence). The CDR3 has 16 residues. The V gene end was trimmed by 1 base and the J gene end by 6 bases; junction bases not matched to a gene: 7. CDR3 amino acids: CAWSDRKGQGAQPQHF. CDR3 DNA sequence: TGTGCCTGGAGTGACCGGAAGGGACAGGGGGCTCAGCCCCAGCATTTT.

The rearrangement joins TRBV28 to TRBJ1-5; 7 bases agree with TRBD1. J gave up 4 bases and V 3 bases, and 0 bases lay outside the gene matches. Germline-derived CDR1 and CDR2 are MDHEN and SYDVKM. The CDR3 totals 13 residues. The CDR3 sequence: CASSLDRNQPQHF. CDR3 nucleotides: TGTGCCAGCAGTTTGGACAGGAATCAGCCCCAGCATTTT.

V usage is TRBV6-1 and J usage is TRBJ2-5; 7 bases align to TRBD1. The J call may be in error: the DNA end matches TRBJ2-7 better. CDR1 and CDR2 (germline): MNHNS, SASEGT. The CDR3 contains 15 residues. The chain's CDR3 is CASNLVQGGRYEQYF. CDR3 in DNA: TGTGCCAGCAACCTCGTCCAAGGGGGCAGATACGAGCAGTACTTC.

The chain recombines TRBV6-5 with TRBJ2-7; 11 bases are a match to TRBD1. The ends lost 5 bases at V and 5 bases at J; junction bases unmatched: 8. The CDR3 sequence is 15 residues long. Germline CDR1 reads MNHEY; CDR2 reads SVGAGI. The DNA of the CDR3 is TGTGCCAGCAGTAATCCTAGGACAGGGGGCGACGAGCAGTACTTC. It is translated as CASSNPRTGGDEQYF.

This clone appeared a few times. CDR3 sequence reads: CASSSLRSSTDTQYF. The DNA of the CDR3 is TGTGCCAGCAGCTCACTTCGTTCTAGCACAGATACGCAGTATTTT. The V and J genes are TRBV9 and TRBJ2-3; no firm D call. CDR1 and CDR2 (germline): SGDLS, YYNGEE. V was pared by 4 bases and J by 0 bases, with 12 bases between. This CDR3 is 15 amino acids long.

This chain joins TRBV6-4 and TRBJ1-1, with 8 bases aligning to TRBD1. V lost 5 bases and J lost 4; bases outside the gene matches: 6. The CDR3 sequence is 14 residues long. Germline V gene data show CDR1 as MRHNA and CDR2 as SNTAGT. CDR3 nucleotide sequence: TGTGCCAGCAGTCCAGGGGGCGAGGGCACTGAAGCTTTCTTT. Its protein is CASSPGGEGTEAFF.

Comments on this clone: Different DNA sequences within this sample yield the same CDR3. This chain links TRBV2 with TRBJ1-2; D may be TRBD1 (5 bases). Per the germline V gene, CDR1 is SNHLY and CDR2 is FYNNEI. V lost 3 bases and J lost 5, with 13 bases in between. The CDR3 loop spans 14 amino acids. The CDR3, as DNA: TGTGCCAGCAGTGACCTGGGGCGCTTTTATGGCTACACCTTC. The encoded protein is CASSDLGRFYGYTF.

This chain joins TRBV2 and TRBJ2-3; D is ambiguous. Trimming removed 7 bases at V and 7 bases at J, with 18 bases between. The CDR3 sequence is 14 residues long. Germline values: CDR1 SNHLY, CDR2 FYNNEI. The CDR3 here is CASTPDTTHYTQYF. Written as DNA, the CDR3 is TGTGCCAGCACTCCAGACACAACCCACTATACGCAGTATTTT.

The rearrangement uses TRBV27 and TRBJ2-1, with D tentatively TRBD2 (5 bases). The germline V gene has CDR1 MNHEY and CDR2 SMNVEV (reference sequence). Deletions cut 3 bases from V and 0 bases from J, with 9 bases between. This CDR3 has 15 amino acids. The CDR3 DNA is TGTGCCAGCAGTTTTTTCACTAGCTCCTACAATGAGCAGTTCTTC. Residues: CASSFFTSSYNEQFF.

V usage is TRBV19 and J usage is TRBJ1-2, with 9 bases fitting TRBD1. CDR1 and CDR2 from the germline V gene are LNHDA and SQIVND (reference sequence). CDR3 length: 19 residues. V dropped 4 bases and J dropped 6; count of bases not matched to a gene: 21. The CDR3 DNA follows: TGTGCCAGTAGTACGTCGCTCGTTCAAAGGAAGACAGGGGGACATGGCTACACCTTC. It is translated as CASSTSLVQRKTGGHGYTF.

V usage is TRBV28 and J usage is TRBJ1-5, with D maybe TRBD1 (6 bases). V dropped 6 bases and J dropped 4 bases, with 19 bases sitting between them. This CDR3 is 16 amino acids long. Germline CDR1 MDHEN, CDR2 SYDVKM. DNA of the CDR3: TGTGCCAGCAGCACCAACCCCGGACAGAATAATCAGCCCCAGCATTTT. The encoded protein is CASSTNPGQNNQPQHF.

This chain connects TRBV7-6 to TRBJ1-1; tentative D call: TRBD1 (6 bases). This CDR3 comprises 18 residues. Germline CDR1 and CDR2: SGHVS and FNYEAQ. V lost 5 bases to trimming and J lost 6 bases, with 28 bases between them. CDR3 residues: CASSRRDRPRVLPPEAFF. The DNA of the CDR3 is TGTGCCAGCAGCCGACGTGACAGGCCCAGGGTCCTTCCACCTGAAGCTTTCTTT. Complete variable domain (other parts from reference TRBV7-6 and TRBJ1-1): GAGVSQSPRYKVTKRGQDVALRCDPISGHVSLYWYRQALGQGPEFLTYFNYEAQQDKSGLPNDRFSAERPEGSISTLTIQRTEQRDSAMYRCASSRRDRPRVLPPEAFFGQGTRLTVV.

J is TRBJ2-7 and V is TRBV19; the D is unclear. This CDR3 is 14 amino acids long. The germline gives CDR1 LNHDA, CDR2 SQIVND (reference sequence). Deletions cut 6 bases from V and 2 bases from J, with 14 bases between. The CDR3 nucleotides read TGTGCCAGTAGCCAAACATCCACCACCTACGAGCAGTACTTC. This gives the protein CASSQTSTTYEQYF.

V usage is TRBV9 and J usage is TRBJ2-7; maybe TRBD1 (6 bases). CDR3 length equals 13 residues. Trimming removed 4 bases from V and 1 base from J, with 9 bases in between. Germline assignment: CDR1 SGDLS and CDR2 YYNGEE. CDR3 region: CASSHGQSYEQYF. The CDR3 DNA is TGTGCCAGCAGCCACGGACAGTCCTACGAGCAGTACTTC.

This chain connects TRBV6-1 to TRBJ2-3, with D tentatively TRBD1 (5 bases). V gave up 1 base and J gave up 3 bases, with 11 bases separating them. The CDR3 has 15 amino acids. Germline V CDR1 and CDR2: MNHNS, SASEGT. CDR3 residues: CASSEGGLRTDTQYF. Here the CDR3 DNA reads TGTGCCAGCAGTGAAGGGGGCTTAAGGACAGATACGCAGTATTTT.

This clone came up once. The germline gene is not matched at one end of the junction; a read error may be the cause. The CDR3 DNA reads TGTGCCGGCAGCTCGGGTCTGAAAGGGGACACTGAAGCTTTCTTT. It specifies CAGSSGLKGDTEAFF. This rearrangement joins TRBV13 to TRBJ1-1, with a tentative D call TRBD1 (5 bases). Germline V gene data show CDR1 as PRHDT and CDR2 as FYEKMQ (reference sequence). This CDR3 contains 15 residues. Looking up the rest from reference TRBV13 and TRBJ1-1 gives the full variable domain: AAGVIQSPRHLIKEKRETATLKCYPIPRHDTVYWYQQGPGQDPQFLISFYEKMQSDKGSIPDRFSAQQFSDYHSELNMSSLELGDSALYFCAGSSGLKGDTEAFFGQGTRLTVV.

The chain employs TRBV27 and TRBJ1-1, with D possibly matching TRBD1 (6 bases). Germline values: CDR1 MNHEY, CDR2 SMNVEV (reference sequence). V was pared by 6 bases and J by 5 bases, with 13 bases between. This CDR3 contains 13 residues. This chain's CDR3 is CASSVGGRTEAFF. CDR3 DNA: TGTGCCAGCAGCGTAGGGGGTAGAACTGAAGCTTTCTTT.

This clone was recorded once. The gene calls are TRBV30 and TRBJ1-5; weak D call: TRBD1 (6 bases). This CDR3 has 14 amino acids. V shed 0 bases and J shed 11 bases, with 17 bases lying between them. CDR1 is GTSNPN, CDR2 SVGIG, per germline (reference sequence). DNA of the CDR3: TGTGCCTGGAGTGTGGCGGGGGCTCAATTGGCCCAGCATTTT. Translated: CAWSVAGAQLAQHF.

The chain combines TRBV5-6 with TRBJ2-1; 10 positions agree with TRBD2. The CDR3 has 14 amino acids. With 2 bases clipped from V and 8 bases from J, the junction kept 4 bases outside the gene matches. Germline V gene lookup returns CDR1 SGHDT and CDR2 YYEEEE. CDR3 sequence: CASSLSGGAHEQFF. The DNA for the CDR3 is TGTGCCAGCAGCTTAAGCGGGGGGGCCCATGAGCAGTTCTTC.

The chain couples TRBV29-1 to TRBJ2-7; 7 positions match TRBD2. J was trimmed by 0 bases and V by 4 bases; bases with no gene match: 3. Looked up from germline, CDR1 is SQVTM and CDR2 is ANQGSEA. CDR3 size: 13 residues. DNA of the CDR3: TGCAGCGTTGCTAGCGGTTCCTCCTACGAGCAGTACTTC. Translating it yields CSVASGSSYEQYF.

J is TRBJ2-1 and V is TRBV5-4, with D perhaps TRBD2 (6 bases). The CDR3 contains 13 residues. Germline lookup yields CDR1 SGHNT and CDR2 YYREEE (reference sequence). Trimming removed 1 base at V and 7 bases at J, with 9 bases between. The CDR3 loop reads CASSLRGRNEQFF. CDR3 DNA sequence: TGTGCCAGCAGCTTGCGGGGGAGAAATGAGCAGTTCTTC.